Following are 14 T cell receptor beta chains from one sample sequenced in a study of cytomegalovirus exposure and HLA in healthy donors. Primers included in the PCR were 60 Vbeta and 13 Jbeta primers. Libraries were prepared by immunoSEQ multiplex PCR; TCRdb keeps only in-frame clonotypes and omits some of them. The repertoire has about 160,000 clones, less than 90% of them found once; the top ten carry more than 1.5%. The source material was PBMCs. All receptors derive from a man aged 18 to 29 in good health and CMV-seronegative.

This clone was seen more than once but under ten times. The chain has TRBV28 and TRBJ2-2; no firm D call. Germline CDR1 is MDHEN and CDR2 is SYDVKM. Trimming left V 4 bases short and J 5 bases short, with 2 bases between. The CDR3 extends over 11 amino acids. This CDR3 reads CASSSTGELFF. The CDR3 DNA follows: TGTGCCAGCAGTTCAACCGGGGAGCTGTTTTTT.

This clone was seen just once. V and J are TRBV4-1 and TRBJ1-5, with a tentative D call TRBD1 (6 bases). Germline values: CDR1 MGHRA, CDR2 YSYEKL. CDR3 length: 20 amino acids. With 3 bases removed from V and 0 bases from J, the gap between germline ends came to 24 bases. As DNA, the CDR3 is TGCGCCAGCAGCCATCGAAGTCAGGGGCTTGGGAGTTTTAGCAATCAGCCCCAGCATTTT. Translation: CASSHRSQGLGSFSNQPQHF.

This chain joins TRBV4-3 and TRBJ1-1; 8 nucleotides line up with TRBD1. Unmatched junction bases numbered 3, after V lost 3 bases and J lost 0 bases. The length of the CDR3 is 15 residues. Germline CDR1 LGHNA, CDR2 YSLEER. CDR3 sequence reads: CASSHRTGLNTEAFF. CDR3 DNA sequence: TGCGCCAGCAGCCACCGGACAGGGCTGAACACTGAAGCTTTCTTT.

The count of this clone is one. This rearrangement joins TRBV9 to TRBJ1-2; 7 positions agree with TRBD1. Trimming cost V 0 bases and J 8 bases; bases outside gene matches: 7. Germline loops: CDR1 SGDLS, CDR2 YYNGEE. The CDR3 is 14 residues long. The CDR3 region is CASSVEGAGGGYTF. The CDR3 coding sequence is TGTGCCAGCAGCGTAGAGGGGGCAGGGGGAGGCTACACCTTC.

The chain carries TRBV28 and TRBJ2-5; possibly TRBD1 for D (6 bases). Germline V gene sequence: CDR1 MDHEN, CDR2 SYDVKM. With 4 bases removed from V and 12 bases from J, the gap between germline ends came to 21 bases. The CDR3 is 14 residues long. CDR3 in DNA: TGTGCCAGCAGTTCGGACAGCCCGGTCCCCCCGAAGTACTTC. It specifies CASSSDSPVPPKYF.

The CDR3 DNA reads as TGTGCCAGCAGCTGGCCCTTAGCGGGAGGGAATAATGAGCAGTTCTTC. It specifies CASSWPLAGGNNEQFF. The chain is built from TRBV11-2 and TRBJ2-1, with 11 bases aligning to TRBD2. V was clipped by 4 bases and J by 7 bases; unmatched bases: 9. In germline, CDR1 is SGHAT, CDR2 FQNNGV. The CDR3 contains 16 residues.

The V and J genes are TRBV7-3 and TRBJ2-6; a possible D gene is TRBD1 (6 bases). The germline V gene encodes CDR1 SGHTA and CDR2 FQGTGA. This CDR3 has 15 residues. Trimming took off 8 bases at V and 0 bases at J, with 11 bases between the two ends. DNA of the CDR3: TGTGCCAGCCGGGAACAGGGCTCTGGGGCCAACGTCCTGACTTTC. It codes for CASREQGSGANVLTF. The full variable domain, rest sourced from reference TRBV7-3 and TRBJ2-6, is GAGVSQTPSNKVTEKGKYVELRCDPISGHTALYWYRQSLGQGPEFLIYFQGTGAADDSGLPNDRFFAVRPEGSVSTLKIQRTERGDSAVYLCASREQGSGANVLTFGAGSRLTVL.

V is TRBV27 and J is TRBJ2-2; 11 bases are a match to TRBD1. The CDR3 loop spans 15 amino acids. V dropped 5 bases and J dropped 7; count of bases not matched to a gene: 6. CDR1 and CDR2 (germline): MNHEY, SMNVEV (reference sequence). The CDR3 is CASSRDRGGGGELFF. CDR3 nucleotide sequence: TGTGCCAGCAGTCGGGACAGGGGGGGAGGCGGGGAGCTGTTTTTT.

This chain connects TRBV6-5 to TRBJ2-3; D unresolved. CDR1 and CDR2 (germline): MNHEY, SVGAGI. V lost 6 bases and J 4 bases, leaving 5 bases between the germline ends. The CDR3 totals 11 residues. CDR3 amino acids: CASSPADTQYF. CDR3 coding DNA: TGTGCCAGCAGCCCGGCAGATACGCAGTATTTT.

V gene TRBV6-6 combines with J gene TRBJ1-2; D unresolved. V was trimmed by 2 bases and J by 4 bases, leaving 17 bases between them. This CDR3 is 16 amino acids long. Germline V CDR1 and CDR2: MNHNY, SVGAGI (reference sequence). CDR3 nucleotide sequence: TGTGCCAGCAGTTACCCCCTATACGGCGGTGGCTATGGCTACACCTTC. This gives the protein CASSYPLYGGGYGYTF.

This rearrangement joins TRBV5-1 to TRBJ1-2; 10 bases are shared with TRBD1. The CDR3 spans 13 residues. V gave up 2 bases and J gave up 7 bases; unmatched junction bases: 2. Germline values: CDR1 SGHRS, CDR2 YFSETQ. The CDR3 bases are TGCGCCAGCAGCTTCGGACAGGGGGGTGGCTACACCTTC. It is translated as CASSFGQGGGYTF.

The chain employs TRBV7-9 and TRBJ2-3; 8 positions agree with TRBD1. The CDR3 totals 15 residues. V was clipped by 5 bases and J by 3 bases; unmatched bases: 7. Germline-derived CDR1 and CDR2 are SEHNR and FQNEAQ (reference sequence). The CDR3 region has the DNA TGTGCCAGCAGCCCCGGACAGGGTAGGACAGATACGCAGTATTTT. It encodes CASSPGQGRTDTQYF.

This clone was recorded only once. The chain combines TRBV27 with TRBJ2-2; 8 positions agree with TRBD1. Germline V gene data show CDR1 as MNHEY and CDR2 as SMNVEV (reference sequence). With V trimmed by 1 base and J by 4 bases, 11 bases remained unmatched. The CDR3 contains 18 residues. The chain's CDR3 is CASSLFAVDRVSTGELFF. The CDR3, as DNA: TGTGCCAGCAGTTTATTCGCCGTGGACAGGGTCTCCACCGGGGAGCTGTTTTTT.

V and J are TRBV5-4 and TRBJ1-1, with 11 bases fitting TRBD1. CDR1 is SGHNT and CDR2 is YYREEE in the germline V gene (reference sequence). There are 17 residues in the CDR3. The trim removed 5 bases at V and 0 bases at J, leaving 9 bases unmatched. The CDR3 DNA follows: TGTGCCAGCAGTCTGGGGGACAGGGGGTCCCTGAACACTGAAGCTTTCTTT. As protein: CASSLGDRGSLNTEAFF.